One T cell receptor beta chain is described in this entry. The sample originates from a study of blood T cell repertoires in COVID-19. Study overall: Some COVID-19 samples were acute and others convalescent; all came from the United States, Italy and Spain. Nucleic acid was either cDNA or gDNA, and it came from T cells, B-cell-depleted T cells, or PBMCs.

Authors' processing steps: Scientists estimated how many nucleated cells there were by amplifying reference gene primers. Assay used: immunoSEQ multiplex PCR; TCRdb lists only in-frame clones, some missing. The V and J calls and the clone size are those of that table, but D and trimming were determined from the DNA. The table has 100,000 to 150,000 clones, 85% to 90% seen once. Material for sequencing was peripheral blood. This TCR came from a man aged 65-85 years with active COVID-19.

CDR3 residues: CASGDRFNYGYTF. Here the CDR3 DNA reads TGTGCCAGTGGGGACAGATTTAACTATGGCTACACCTTC. This chain links TRBV28 with TRBJ1-2; TRBD1 aligns across 7 bases. V trimming: 9 bases; J trimming: 1 base; junction bases outside the gene matches: 5. This CDR3 has 13 amino acids. Germline V gives CDR1 MDHEN, CDR2 SYDVKM.